This TCR beta chain was captured in a study of cytomegalovirus exposure and HLA in healthy donors (dated by TCRdb to 2015 to 2018). The study in broad terms: An earlier analysis of some 500 of the donors reported 250 to 300 Gb of sequence data and 117 million unique TCR beta sequences from some 180 million T cells. An early release that covered 640 HLA-typed donors contained approximately 300 gigabases of sequencing data and 70 million to 100 million unique TCR sequences. The genetic ancestry cluster associated with self-reported Caucasian donors included 81% of the roughly 400 genotyped donors. The study aimed to test whether cataloging public T cell receptors could reveal signatures of past pathogen exposure. The study used immunosequencing to profile the T cell repertoires of approximately 650 subjects and linked those repertoires to cytomegalovirus serostatus. Along with the approximately 650-subject first cohort, a separate validation cohort of about 110 different subjects was used. To predict cytomegalovirus infection status, the study combined high-throughput TCR immunosequencing, statistical association of individual TCRs with disease status, and machine learning. To study patterns of TCR occurrence, a later analysis re-analyzed previously published TCR beta repertoires from around 700 donors and added high-resolution HLA genotyping. Rather than using new phenotypic data, the later analysis identified candidate immune exposures from TCR beta sequences and from how often those sequences occurred across donors. To decide whether each TCR beta V gene segment behaved as functional or pseudogenic, an earlier analysis of some 570 of the donors relied on high-throughput TCR beta sequencing. Donor age, sex, ethnicity and CMV serostatus were compiled alongside the repertoire data. Genome-wide SNP genotypes for about 65% of the roughly 670 donors were used in a later genetic analysis, which treated that subset as a discovery cohort. All discovery cohort repertoires had been generated on a single sequencing platform. HLA typing covered class I and class II loci at four-digit resolution. The number of typed donors differed by locus: roughly 629-640 for A, B, C, DRB1 and DQB1; 500 to 550 for DQA1; fewer than 610 for DPA1; and some 450 for DPB1. Because of strong linkage in the cohort, four or five DR-DQ haplotypes were treated as single units for association and clustering. On average, roughly 250,000 unique TCR beta nucleotide sequences were sequenced per donor among about 400 genotyped donors of the cohort, with 15% to 20% of those sequences being non-productive.

In its sample, this clone was seen once. It has no known antigen specificity. No base quality values were provided; no much bigger clone lies one nucleotide off. Reading the germline V gene (reference sequence) gives CDR1 LNHDA and CDR2 SQIVND. From the cysteine through the phenylalanine, the CDR3 covers 16 amino acids. The kept DNA is CDR3 alone, 48 bases in frame from the first base. Compared with germline, V lacks 6 bases and J lacks 7 bases; bases without a gene match: 11. The research as a whole found: A later genetic analysis associated a missense DCLRE1C variant with V-gene and J-gene trimming of TCR beta chains, and an independent cohort replicated the association. This cohort had only TCR beta chains sequenced, and the lack of alpha or paired-chain data limited which features could be detected. A later analysis reported that several top co-occurrence clusters appeared linked to parvovirus B19, influenza, CMV and Epstein-Barr virus. The study listed over 150 TCR beta chains as associated with cytomegalovirus. Correlated functional status among segregating V segments might reflect linkage disequilibrium, but an unknown experimental factor could not be ruled out. Because counts were too low, more than 15 rarely observed V segments, including chromosome 9 orphons, were left out of the earlier analysis of 500 to 750 of the donors. A later analysis associated about 18,000 TCR beta sequences with specific HLA alleles at a false discovery rate of 0.05. Because HLA typing was missing for some donors at each locus, association tests included only the typed subset. According to a later genetic analysis, donors in an Asian-associated ancestry cluster had fewer N-insertions in productive TCRs than the approximately 670-donor mean. A later analysis found that most CMV-associated TCR beta chains appeared HLA-restricted, with HLA associations seemingly driven largely by CMV exposure. In an earlier analysis of some 640 of the donors, most TCR beta V segments were observed in productive rearrangements about 90% or about 30% of the time, broadly matching IMGT annotations. Three of the identified cytomegalovirus-associated TCR beta chains were confirmed in vitro to be specific for cytomegalovirus antigens. Sequencing depth was assumed to be roughly uniform across donors in the presence/absence analyses, though that assumption may not hold. A later analysis found that HLA-associated TCR beta chains were more clonally expanded and had lower generation probabilities than equally common non-associated chains. When HLA alleles, especially DR and DQ, strongly co-occurred, TCR associations were difficult to assign to individual alleles. The classifier was reported to diagnose cytomegalovirus status with high specificity and sensitivity in both the original and validation cohorts. For the cohort, immune exposure information was limited to CMV serostatus. In a later analysis, TCR association rates were found to vary across HLA loci, with the most associated TCRs seen for DRB1 alleles and the fewest for HLA-C alleles. A further reported finding was that TCR beta sequences accurately predicted the HLA-A and HLA-B alleles for most subjects in the first cohort. The authors suggested that the approach could potentially be extended to other disease states and immunological phenotypes. A group of highly shared sequence variants was considered likely to be a technical artifact of the sequencing pipeline. Some IMGT-functional V segments, including TRBV6-2 and TRBV6-3, could not be told apart with the 87-base-pair reads, so those segments were excluded. While some public TCRs were present in many individuals, most TCR sequences turned up only very rarely across donors.

Libraries were built with the immunoSEQ multiplex PCR assay. The multiplex PCR relied on a mix of 60 forward primers for TCR Vbeta segments and 13 reverse primers for TCR Jbeta segments. The CDR3 region of rearranged TCR beta genes was amplified from genomic DNA by a multiplex PCR assay. The amplified TCR beta libraries were sequenced on the Illumina HiSeq System as 87-base-pair reads. For the original study's pipeline: In a later analysis, some 80 million unique TCR beta chains were counted across the 500 to 850 repertoires, and about 10 million of these chains were shared by at least two donors. To remove PCR and sequencing errors, raw reads were error-corrected and collapsed into unique sequences using a nearest-neighbor algorithm that merged closely related sequences. To assign V, D and J gene segments, CDR3 sequences were aligned to IMGT reference sequences. For a sequence to be retained, a match of at least six nucleotides was required to both a V gene segment and a J gene segment. Rearrangements were classified as productive when the CDR3 lacked stop codons and remained in frame with V and J, and all other rearrangements were classified as non-productive. Following IMGT convention, CDR3 was defined as the stretch from the second conserved V-encoded cysteine to the conserved J-encoded phenylalanine. Sequences without an unambiguous match to a single V gene segment were excluded from the earlier analysis of a few hundred of the donors. In an earlier analysis of about 590 of the donors, a V segment was called functional when productive rearrangements were above 56.7%, and segregating when the standard deviation between donors exceeded 5%. A statistical classification framework was developed to diagnose cytomegalovirus status using the catalog of TCR beta chain sequences. V and J gene assignment, in a later analysis, came from comparing TCR nucleotide sequences with IMGT/GENE-DB human TR gene sequences. The TCRdist pipeline was used in a later analysis to assign CDR3 sequences and most-parsimonious VDJ recombination scenarios. In a later analysis, every TCR beta chain was defined by the combination of its CDR3 amino acid sequence and its V-gene family, and reads without a unique V-gene family were dropped. A later analysis removed roughly 590 highly shared, low-generation-probability nucleotide sequences to deal with suspected cross-contamination and a sequencing artifact. In a later analysis, a clonal expansion index was calculated for each public chain from normalized within-repertoire ranks of inferred template counts. Generation probabilities in a later analysis came from a VDJ recombination model fitted to out-of-frame rearrangements, and those results were checked against IGoR. In a later analysis, TCR-TCR, TCR-HLA and TCR-CMV co-occurrence was scored with hypergeometric tests, and a repertoire-size bias correction was applied to TCR pairs. A later analysis estimated false discovery rates by permuting HLA or CMV assignments 20 times. In a later analysis, co-occurring TCRs were grouped with DBSCAN, and TCRdist sequence similarity was added when clustering was performed within HLA-allele-positive subsets. Co-occurrence clustering excluded repertoires with fewer than 30,000 or more than 120,000 public chains, plus five with anomalous nucleotide sharing. Sourced from immuneACCESS, this table was stored by TCRdb with only in-frame sequences that have V and J called. A share of the clones is absent; for the studies checked, an unresolved V gene accounts for under half, and the remainder has no known explanation. V and J calls and clone size follow that table, whereas D and trimming were derived from the DNA. This sample holds some 200,000 clones; about 78% were observed only once. Of the sample, 2.9% is held by the ten largest clones.

The cohort consisted of hundreds of healthy bone marrow donors. Cohort members were all nominally healthy when sampled, although unrecorded immune exposures were likely present. The donor was CMV seronegative and was included in the group of a few hundred seronegative cohort members. Every donor gave a peripheral blood sample, and the peripheral blood mononuclear cells from that sample were used for TCR beta sequencing. The Qiagen DNeasy Blood Extraction Kit was used to extract genomic DNA from the blood cell samples. The chain is encoded by TRBV19 joined to TRBJ1-6; TRBD1 agrees with 8 junctional bases. This receptor was taken from a woman in her twenties or thirties in good health and CMV-seronegative. Sequencing was done on a sample of PBMCs. The CDR3 reads as follows: CASSRTGGVKNSPLHF. The sequenced DNA is TGTGCCAGTAGCAGAACAGGGGGAGTGAAGAATTCACCCCTCCACTTT.